This TCR beta chain was obtained from a study of technical replicates of blood from four donors. Germline CDR1 is MNHEY and CDR2 is SVGAGI. There are 15 residues in the CDR3. The junction had 14 bases not matched to a gene; V was cut back by 10 bases and J by 2 bases. Clones were sequenced by immunoSEQ multiplex PCR, and TCRdb holds only the in-frame ones, with some missing. The sample has tens of thousands of clones, approximately 97% seen once. The chain uses TRBV6-5 and TRBJ2-7; TRBD2 matches 7 bases. The receptor's source is a human donor in good health. Sequenced: T cells isolated from PBMCs. CDR3 bases: TGTGCCACGATCGCCGGGGGGACCACAACCTACGAGCAGTACTTC. This codes for CATIAGGTTTYEQYF.